This T cell receptor (beta chain) was identified during a study of blood T cell repertoires in COVID-19. The wider study: Material from acute and convalescent COVID-19 was sourced from the United States, Italy and Spain. T cells, B-cell-depleted T cells, or PBMCs supplied cDNA or gDNA.

From germline, CDR1 is MDHEN and CDR2 SYDVKM. V was clipped by 4 bases and J by 6 bases; unmatched bases: 7. CDR3 length: 17 amino acids. Original data processing: Estimates of nucleated cell counts were drawn from the amplification of reference gene primers. Data came from immunoSEQ multiplex PCR; TCRdb stores just in-frame clones and leaves some out. V and J calls and clone size are those listed in that table; D and trimming were worked out from the DNA. The sample lists roughly 380,000 clones, about nine tenths occurring once. In this sample, this clone turned up once. The gene calls are TRBV28 and TRBJ2-1; 15 nucleotides align to TRBD2. This TCR derives from a woman aged 25 to 39 who had been exposed to COVID-19. Specimen: PBMCs or T cells enriched from blood (not recorded which). The CDR3 loop is CASSSSMGLAGGNEQFF. The CDR3 DNA sequence: TGTGCCAGCAGTTCCTCCATGGGACTAGCGGGGGGCAATGAGCAGTTCTTC.